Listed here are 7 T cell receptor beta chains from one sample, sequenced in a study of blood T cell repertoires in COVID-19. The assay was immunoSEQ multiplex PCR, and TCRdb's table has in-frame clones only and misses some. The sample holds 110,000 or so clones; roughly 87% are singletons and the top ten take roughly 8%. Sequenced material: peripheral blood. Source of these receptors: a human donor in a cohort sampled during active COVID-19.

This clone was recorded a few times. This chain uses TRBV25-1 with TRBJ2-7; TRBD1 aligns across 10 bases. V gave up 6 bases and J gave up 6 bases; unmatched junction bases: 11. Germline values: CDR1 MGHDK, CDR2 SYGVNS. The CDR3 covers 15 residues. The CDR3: CASSGTGTGVSEQYF. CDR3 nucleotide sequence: TGTGCCAGCAGCGGCACCGGGACAGGGGTCTCCGAGCAGTACTTC.

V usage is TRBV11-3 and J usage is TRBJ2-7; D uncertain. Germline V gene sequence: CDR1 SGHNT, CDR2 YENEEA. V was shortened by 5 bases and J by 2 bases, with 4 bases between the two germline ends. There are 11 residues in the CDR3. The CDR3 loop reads CASSRAYEQYF. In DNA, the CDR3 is TGTGCCAGCAGCCGAGCCTACGAGCAGTACTTC.

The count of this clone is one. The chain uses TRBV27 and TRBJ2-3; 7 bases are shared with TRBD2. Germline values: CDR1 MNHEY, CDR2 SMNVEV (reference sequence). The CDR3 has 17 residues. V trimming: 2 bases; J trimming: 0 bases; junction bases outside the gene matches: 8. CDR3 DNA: TGTGCCAGCAGTTTAGGGGACTACGCCAGTAGCACAGATACGCAGTATTTT. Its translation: CASSLGDYASSTDTQYF.

The CDR3 region has the DNA TGTGCCAGCAGTCCTTGGACAGGGACACTGAACACTGAAGCTTTCTTT. Its translation: CASSPWTGTLNTEAFF. The chain combines TRBV28 with TRBJ1-1; 8 bases agree with TRBD1. The V segment lost 5 bases and the J segment 0 bases; nucleotides outside the gene matches: 8. CDR1 is MDHEN and CDR2 is SYDVKM in the germline V gene. The CDR3 has 16 amino acids.

Written as DNA, the CDR3 is TGCGCCAGCAGCTTGGGGGCTAGCGGGATGAGAGAGCAGTTCTTC. This encodes CASSLGASGMREQFF. V usage is TRBV5-1 and J usage is TRBJ2-1, with 9 bases fitting TRBD2. The germline gives CDR1 SGHRS, CDR2 YFSETQ. After removal of 0 bases from V and 10 bases from J, the junction contained 8 bases not matched to a gene. CDR3 size: 15 residues.

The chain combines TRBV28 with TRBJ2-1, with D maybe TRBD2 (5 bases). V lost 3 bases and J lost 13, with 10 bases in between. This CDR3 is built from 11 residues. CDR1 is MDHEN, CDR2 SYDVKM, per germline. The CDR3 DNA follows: TGTGCCAGCAGTTTGAGCGGCGTCCAGTTCTTC. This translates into CASSLSGVQFF.

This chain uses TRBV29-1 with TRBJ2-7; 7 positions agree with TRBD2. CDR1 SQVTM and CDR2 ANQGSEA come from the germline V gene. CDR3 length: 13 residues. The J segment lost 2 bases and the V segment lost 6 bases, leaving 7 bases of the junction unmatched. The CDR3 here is CSVPSGTTYEQYF. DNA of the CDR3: TGCAGCGTCCCGAGCGGGACGACCTACGAGCAGTACTTC.